These 5 T cell receptor beta chains came from one sample sequenced in a study of T cell changes during pregnancy in multiple sclerosis. Generated by immunoSEQ multiplex PCR, the TCRdb table keeps only in-frame clones and is missing some. The sample consists of tens of thousands of clones, approximately 90% of them appearing once. Sequenced material: peripheral blood, taken in the first trimester of pregnancy. The receptors were sampled from a female donor in good health, enrolled as a control in a pregnancy study.

With respect to this clone: Other DNA sequences in the sample encode the same CDR3. The gene calls are TRBV27 and TRBJ2-3; no clear D. With 6 bases removed from V and 1 base from J, the gap between germline ends came to 5 bases. This CDR3 spans 12 amino acids. The germline CDR1 and CDR2 sequences are MNHEY and SMNVEV (reference sequence). The CDR3 here is CASRTGTDTQYF. CDR3 nucleotide sequence: TGTGCCAGCAGAACGGGCACAGATACGCAGTATTTT.

The chain recombines TRBV6-5 with TRBJ1-1; 7 bases align to TRBD1. CDR1 and CDR2 (germline): MNHEY, SVGAGI. With V trimmed by 8 bases and J by 0 bases, 6 bases remained unmatched. CDR3 length: 14 residues. The CDR3: CASAGGQLNTEAFF. The CDR3 nucleotides read TGTGCCAGCGCGGGGGGACAGCTGAACACTGAAGCTTTCTTT.

The V call is TRBV5-6, the J call TRBJ2-1; 10 nucleotides align to TRBD2. Germline assignment: CDR1 SGHDT and CDR2 YYEEEE. J gave up 3 bases and V 4 bases, and 7 bases lay outside the gene matches. The CDR3 has 16 amino acids. CDR3 sequence reads: CASSTPTSGLYNEQFF. CDR3 in DNA: TGTGCCAGCAGCACCCCGACTAGCGGGCTCTACAATGAGCAGTTCTTC.

The chain joins TRBV7-9 to TRBJ1-1; D gene unclear. This CDR3 has 13 residues. The V gene lost 1 base and the J gene lost 1 base, with 4 bases spanning the gap. Per germline, CDR1 SEHNR and CDR2 FQNEAQ (reference sequence). CDR3 DNA sequence: TGTGCCAGCAGCTTAGAACAGAACACTGAAGCTTTCTTT. This codes for CASSLEQNTEAFF.

This chain joins TRBV11-3 and TRBJ1-2; D possibly corresponds to TRBD1 (6 bases). The CDR3 totals 17 residues. Germline CDR1 SGHNT, CDR2 YENEEA. V lost 5 bases and J lost 4, with 23 bases in between. The CDR3: CASSISRGAGGPYGYTF. CDR3 nucleotide sequence: TGTGCCAGCAGCATTAGTAGGGGGGCGGGAGGTCCCTATGGCTACACCTTC.